This TCR beta chain is from a study of T cells in localized non-small cell lung cancer. Regarding the study as a whole: Uninvolved adjacent lung showed the highest T cell clonality, exceeding tumor. Longer survival (overall) was linked to higher T cell density in blood. Paired adjacent lung recovered a median approximately 57 of the top 100 tumor clones. Only one tumor region went through sequencing, so heterogeneity may still be there.

Comment on this clone: Its target is unknown.

V lost 5 bases to trimming and J lost 0 bases; unmatched junction nucleotides: 6. The germline V gene encodes CDR1 LNHDA and CDR2 SQIVND (reference sequence). The CDR3 totals 15 residues. Sequenced by immunoSEQ multiplex PCR; TCRdb stores in-frame clones only, minus some. The table shows about 40,000 clones, with around 86% occurring only once. The material sequenced was peripheral blood, taken before any cancer treatment. The source of this sequence is a man aged 18 to 50 with stage I lung adenocarcinoma. V usage is TRBV19 and J usage is TRBJ1-2; 7 bases line up with TRBD1. CDR3 loop: CASSALTGSNYGYTF. CDR3 DNA sequence: TGTGCCAGTAGTGCTTTGACAGGGTCTAACTATGGCTACACCTTC. Combining the CDR3 with reference TRBV19 and TRBJ1-2 gives the whole variable domain DGGITQSPKYLFRKEGQNVTLSCEQNLNHDAMYWYRQDPGQGLRLIYYSQIVNDFQKGDIAEGYSVSREKKESFPLTVTSAQKNPTAFYLCASSALTGSNYGYTFGSGTRLTVV.